The rows below give T cell receptor beta chains drawn from one sample of a study of blood T cell repertoires in COVID-19. Assay: immunoSEQ multiplex PCR; the TCRdb copy retains only in-frame clones and omits some. Seen here are 150,000 to 200,000 clones, 80% to 85% observed once, and the top ten hold less than 3%. Input material: peripheral blood. The receptors come from a human donor with acute or convalescent COVID-19. The donor label of this sample is uncertain. The CDR3 runs from the conserved cysteine through the conserved F or W. Each record gives: D gene, V gene, clone size, J gene, CDR3 protein, CDR3 DNA. The D gene is left open where the match is weak. Only some rows state a clone size, as once, few, many or a class for expanded clones.

d_gene: .
v_gene: TRBV5-8
abundance: few
j_gene: TRBJ2-3
CDR3aa: CASSLGLPTDTQYF
CDR3nt: TGTGCCAGCAGCTTGGGACTACCCACAGATACGCAGTATTTT

d_gene: .
v_gene: TRBV2
abundance: .
j_gene: TRBJ2-5
CDR3aa: CASSGGSPKGGTQYF
CDR3nt: TGTGCCAGCAGTGGAGGGTCTCCCAAAGGGGGGACCCAGTACTTC

d_gene: .
v_gene: TRBV4-1
abundance: .
j_gene: TRBJ2-2
CDR3aa: CASSQEFDSFTGELFF
CDR3nt: TGCGCCAGCAGCCAAGAATTCGACAGCTTCACCGGGGAGCTGTTTTTT

d_gene: .
v_gene: TRBV19
abundance: .
j_gene: TRBJ1-2
CDR3aa: CASKGTAIGYTF
CDR3nt: TGTGCCAGTAAGGGGACTGCAATTGGCTACACCTTC

d_gene: .
v_gene: TRBV6-5
abundance: .
j_gene: TRBJ2-7
CDR3aa: CASHRSSYEQYF
CDR3nt: TGTGCCAGCCACAGGTCCTCCTACGAGCAGTACTTC

d_gene: .
v_gene: TRBV9
abundance: .
j_gene: TRBJ2-7
CDR3aa: CASSSKLNSQSYEQYF
CDR3nt: TGTGCCAGCAGTTCCAAGCTCAACAGCCAGTCCTACGAGCAGTACTTC

d_gene: .
v_gene: TRBV11-1
abundance: .
j_gene: TRBJ1-2
CDR3aa: CASSSTRIGYTF
CDR3nt: TGTGCCAGCAGTAGTACCAGGATCGGCTACACCTTC

d_gene: TRBD2
v_gene: TRBV5-1
abundance: .
j_gene: TRBJ2-7
CDR3aa: CASSSELAGGYEQYF
CDR3nt: TGCGCCAGCAGCTCCGAACTAGCGGGAGGCTACGAGCAGTACTTC

d_gene: TRBD1
v_gene: TRBV27
abundance: .
j_gene: TRBJ2-7
CDR3aa: CASWGQASSYEQYF
CDR3nt: TGTGCCAGCTGGGGACAGGCGAGCTCCTACGAGCAGTACTTC

d_gene: .
v_gene: TRBV2
abundance: .
j_gene: TRBJ2-7
CDR3aa: CASSASGGGYEQYF
CDR3nt: TGTGCCAGCAGTGCGTCAGGGGGAGGCTACGAGCAGTACTTC

d_gene: TRBD1
v_gene: TRBV2
abundance: .
j_gene: TRBJ2-1
CDR3aa: CASSPGQVYNEQFF
CDR3nt: TGTGCCAGCAGTCCGGGACAGGTTTACAATGAGCAGTTCTTC

d_gene: .
v_gene: TRBV6-5
abundance: .
j_gene: TRBJ1-3
CDR3aa: CASSSDLGTGNTIYF
CDR3nt: TGTGCCAGCAGTAGCGATCTGGGTACTGGAAACACCATATATTTT

d_gene: .
v_gene: TRBV7-8
abundance: .
j_gene: TRBJ1-1
CDR3aa: CASSLVNGGSNTEAFF
CDR3nt: TGTGCCAGCAGCTTAGTTAATGGGGGCTCTAACACTGAAGCTTTCTTT

d_gene: TRBD1
v_gene: TRBV4-2
abundance: .
j_gene: TRBJ1-6
CDR3aa: CASSNMGQGTSPLHF
CDR3nt: TGTGCCAGCAGCAACATGGGACAGGGCACCTCACCCCTCCACTTT

d_gene: TRBD2
v_gene: TRBV18
abundance: .
j_gene: TRBJ2-7
CDR3aa: CASSQAGAYEQYF
CDR3nt: TGTGCCAGCTCACAAGCGGGGGCCTACGAGCAGTACTTC

d_gene: TRBD1
v_gene: TRBV14
abundance: few
j_gene: TRBJ1-2
CDR3aa: CASSQRHPGQVNYGYTF
CDR3nt: TGTGCCAGCAGCCAACGACACCCGGGACAGGTGAACTATGGCTACACCTTC

d_gene: TRBD1
v_gene: TRBV28
abundance: .
j_gene: TRBJ1-3
CDR3aa: CASSPLTGLSGNTIYF
CDR3nt: TGTGCCAGCAGTCCCCTGACAGGGCTCTCTGGAAACACCATATATTTT

d_gene: .
v_gene: TRBV30
abundance: .
j_gene: TRBJ1-6
CDR3aa: CAWSGLRGTPLHF
CDR3nt: TGTGCCTGGAGTGGACTCAGGGGCACACCCCTCCACTTT

d_gene: TRBD1
v_gene: TRBV5-1
abundance: .
j_gene: TRBJ1-6
CDR3aa: CASSLVVSGQGISPLHF
CDR3nt: TGCGCCAGCAGCTTGGTAGTCTCCGGACAGGGCATATCACCCCTCCACTTT

d_gene: .
v_gene: TRBV28
abundance: .
j_gene: TRBJ1-5
CDR3aa: CASSLGGRGGYQPQHF
CDR3nt: TGTGCCAGCAGTTTAGGCGGAAGGGGAGGGTATCAGCCCCAGCATTTT

d_gene: .
v_gene: TRBV7-2
abundance: .
j_gene: TRBJ1-1
CDR3aa: CASSLGLGQGNTEAFF
CDR3nt: TGTGCCAGCAGCTTAGGGTTAGGGCAGGGGAACACTGAAGCTTTCTTT

d_gene: TRBD2
v_gene: TRBV10-2
abundance: .
j_gene: TRBJ2-7
CDR3aa: CASRPGLASYEQYF
CDR3nt: TGCGCCAGCAGACCCGGACTAGCCAGTTACGAGCAGTACTTC

d_gene: .
v_gene: TRBV3-1/TRBV3-2
abundance: .
j_gene: TRBJ2-1
CDR3aa: CASSQGGFSSEQFF
CDR3nt: TGTGCCAGCAGCCAAGGAGGCTTCTCCTCTGAGCAGTTCTTC

d_gene: TRBD1
v_gene: TRBV6-5
abundance: .
j_gene: TRBJ1-4
CDR3aa: CASRGTGRKNEKLFF
CDR3nt: TGTGCCAGCAGGGGGACAGGGCGGAAAAATGAAAAACTGTTTTTT

d_gene: .
v_gene: TRBV28
abundance: .
j_gene: TRBJ1-5
CDR3aa: CASRRGGKGVNQPQHF
CDR3nt: TGTGCCAGCCGGCGGGGAGGGAAAGGAGTAAATCAGCCCCAGCATTTT

d_gene: .
v_gene: TRBV5-1
abundance: .
j_gene: TRBJ1-6
CDR3aa: CASRRGSDNSPLHF
CDR3nt: TGCGCCAGCAGACGCGGGTCGGATAATTCACCCCTCCACTTT

d_gene: .
v_gene: TRBV12-3/TRBV12-4
abundance: once
j_gene: TRBJ2-3
CDR3aa: CASSFYTDTQYF
CDR3nt: TGTGCCAGCAGCTTCTACACAGATACGCAGTATTTT

d_gene: .
v_gene: TRBV28
abundance: .
j_gene: TRBJ1-5
CDR3aa: CASSLAGSNQPQHF
CDR3nt: TGTGCCAGCAGTTTGGCAGGGAGCAATCAGCCCCAGCATTTT

d_gene: .
v_gene: TRBV27
abundance: .
j_gene: TRBJ2-1
CDR3aa: CASSFSGSSYNEQFF
CDR3nt: TGTGCCAGCAGTTTCTCGGGGAGCTCCTACAATGAGCAGTTCTTC

d_gene: .
v_gene: TRBV2
abundance: .
j_gene: TRBJ1-5
CDR3aa: CASRRVNQPQHF
CDR3nt: TGTGCCAGCAGGCGGGTCAATCAGCCCCAGCATTTT

d_gene: TRBD2
v_gene: TRBV18
abundance: .
j_gene: TRBJ2-5
CDR3aa: CASSRLAGDQETQYF
CDR3nt: TGTGCCAGCTCACGACTAGCGGGCGACCAAGAGACCCAGTACTTC

d_gene: TRBD1
v_gene: TRBV25-1
abundance: .
j_gene: TRBJ2-2
CDR3aa: CASSESDRANTGELFF
CDR3nt: TGTGCCAGCAGTGAATCGGACAGGGCGAACACCGGGGAGCTGTTTTTT

d_gene: .
v_gene: TRBV23-1
abundance: .
j_gene: TRBJ1-1
CDR3aa: CASSPWGGVVRTEAFF
CDR3nt: TGCGCCAGCAGTCCGTGGGGGGGGGTTGTGAGGACTGAAGCTTTCTTT

d_gene: TRBD1
v_gene: TRBV7-3
abundance: few
j_gene: TRBJ1-2
CDR3aa: CASSSSPGTGSGYTF
CDR3nt: TGTGCCAGCAGCTCCAGTCCCGGGACAGGGTCCGGCTACACCTTC

d_gene: .
v_gene: TRBV27
abundance: .
j_gene: TRBJ2-3
CDR3aa: CASSAGPTKFPDTQYF
CDR3nt: TGTGCCAGCAGTGCGGGACCGACAAAGTTTCCAGATACGCAGTATTTT